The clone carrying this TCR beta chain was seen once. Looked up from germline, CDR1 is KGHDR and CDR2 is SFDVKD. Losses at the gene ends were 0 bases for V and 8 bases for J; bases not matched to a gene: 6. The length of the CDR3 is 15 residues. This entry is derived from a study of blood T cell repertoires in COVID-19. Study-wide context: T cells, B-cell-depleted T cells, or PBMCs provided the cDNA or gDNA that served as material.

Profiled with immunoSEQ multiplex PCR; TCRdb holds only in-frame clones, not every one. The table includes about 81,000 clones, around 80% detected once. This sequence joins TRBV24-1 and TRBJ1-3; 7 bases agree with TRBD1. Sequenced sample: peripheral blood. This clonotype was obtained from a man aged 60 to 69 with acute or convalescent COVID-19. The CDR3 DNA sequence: TGTGCCACCAGTGATTTGGGAGGGGGCGAGGACACCATATATTTT. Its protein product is CATSDLGGGEDTIYF.